The rows below give T cell receptor beta chains drawn from one sample of a study of response to subunit inactivated influenza vaccine. MiXCR, applied by TCRdb to the RT-PCR reads, yields one record per CDR3 protein. The sample records 610,000 or so distinct CDR3 sequences, roughly 15% being singletons. This specimen consisted of PBMCs from blood, obtained approximately 12 days after vaccination. Receptors originate from a man between 50 and 59 years old who received an inactivated influenza vaccine. The CDR3 runs from the conserved cysteine through the conserved F or W. Fields, in order: clone size, D gene, V gene, J gene, CDR3 protein, CDR3 DNA. A D gene is named only where the DNA matches it firmly. Clone size is given for some rows only: seen once, a few or many times, or a class if the clone is expanded.

>few|NA|TRBV11-2|TRBJ2-3
CASSLGGGGFSTDTQYF
TGTGCCAGCAGCTTAGGGGGAGGGGGATTCAGCACAGATACGCAGTATTTT
>NA|TRBD2|TRBV20-1|TRBJ2-3
CSARLAGDLDTQYF
TGCAGTGCAAGACTAGCGGGAGACCTTGATACGCAGTATTTT
>NA|NA|TRBV20-1|TRBJ1-6
CSAPGNGLDSPLHF
TGCAGTGCGCCAGGGAATGGCCTAGATTCACCCCTCCACTTT
>many|NA|TRBV5-1|TRBJ2-7
CASSRGSLSEELQYF
TGCGCCAGCAGCCGGGGTTCCCTAAGTGAGGAGCTGCAGTACTTC
>NA|NA|TRBV20-1|TRBJ1-4
CSAAGLGEKLFF
TGCAGTGCTGCCGGCCTGGGAGAAAAACTGTTTTTT
>NA|NA|TRBV7-9|TRBJ2-3
CASSFFSSTDTQYF
TGTGCCAGCAGCTTCTTTTCTAGCACAGATACGCAGTATTTT
>once|TRBD2|TRBV7-2|TRBJ2-7
CASSSTSGVTEQYF
TGTGCCAGCAGCTCCACTAGCGGGGTGACCGAGCAGTACTTC
>few|NA|TRBV10-3|TRBJ1-1
CAIRTPGENTEAFF
TGTGCCATCAGGACACCAGGGGAGAACACTGAAGCTTTCTTT
>few|TRBD1|TRBV10-3|TRBJ1-1
CAISGTAIITEAFF
TGTGCCATCAGCGGGACAGCTATTATCACTGAAGCTTTCTTT
>NA|TRBD2|TRBV10-3|TRBJ2-7
CAISVAAGVNEQYF
TGTGCCATCAGTGTGGCGGCGGGAGTCAACGAGCAGTACTTC
>NA|NA|TRBV4-3|TRBJ1-1
CASSQGERNTEAFF
TGCGCCAGCAGCCAGGGTGAGAGGAACACTGAAGCTTTCTTT
>NA|TRBD2|TRBV7-2|TRBJ2-1
CASSNHLAGVLNEQFF
TGTGCCAGCAGCAACCACCTAGCGGGAGTCCTTAATGAGCAGTTCTTC
>few|NA|TRBV6-2/TRBV6-3|TRBJ2-3
CASSKSQELSDTQYF
TGTGCCAGCAGTAAGTCACAGGAGCTATCGGATACGCAGTATTTT
>few|TRBD2|TRBV28|TRBJ2-3
CASSLYTSGRQDTQYF
TGTGCCAGCAGTTTATATACTAGCGGGAGGCAAGATACGCAGTATTTT
>few|NA|TRBV7-2|TRBJ2-4
CASTLEPGLLKNIQYF
TGTGCCAGCACCTTAGAACCAGGGTTACTTAAAAACATTCAGTACTTC
>NA|NA|TRBV27|TRBJ1-6
CASSLSGQNNSPLHF
TGTGCCAGCAGTTTATCTGGCCAAAATAATTCACCCCTCCACTTT
>few|NA|TRBV7-9|TRBJ2-5
CASSLGLSRWETQYF
TGTGCCAGCAGCTTAGGGCTCTCCCGGTGGGAGACCCAGTACTTC
>few|NA|TRBV6-5|TRBJ2-7
CASSYSRGAGRAYEQYF
TGTGCCAGCAGTTACTCCCGGGGCGCGGGACGGGCCTACGAGCAGTACTTC
>few|NA|TRBV7-9|TRBJ2-7
CASSPPGTNEQYF
TGTGCCAGCAGCCCACCGGGGACAAACGAGCAGTACTTC
>NA|TRBD2|TRBV20-1|TRBJ2-5
CSTISRTSGGETQYF
TGCAGTACTATCTCGAGGACTAGCGGGGGAGAGACCCAGTACTTC
>NA|NA|TRBV10-2|TRBJ2-1
CASNQLEVPNNEQFF
TGCGCCAGCAACCAGCTAGAGGTGCCGAACAATGAGCAGTTCTTC
>NA|TRBD2|TRBV6-1|TRBJ2-1
CASSDPGLNKNEQFF
TGTGCCAGCAGTGACCCGGGACTAAATAAGAATGAGCAGTTCTTC
>few|NA|TRBV19|TRBJ2-7
CASSTGRAYEQYF
TGTGCCAGTAGTACCGGCAGAGCCTACGAGCAGTACTTC